Below, one TCR beta chain is given with its context. This record comes from a study of blood T cell repertoires in COVID-19. The study recruited people aged roughly 18 to 100 years across approximately 24 US areas. The V and J ends lost 0 bases and 5 bases, in that order; junction bases with no gene match: 5. Per germline, CDR1 MGHRA and CDR2 YSYEKL. The CDR3 covers 15 residues. Profiled with immunoSEQ multiplex PCR; TCRdb holds only in-frame clones, not every one. The sample lists roughly 190,000 clones, about 88% occurring once. The genes are TRBV4-1 and TRBJ2-3, with 7 positions matching TRBD1. The sample comprised PBMCs or T cells enriched from blood (not recorded which). The receptor comes from a woman in her 30s who had recovered from COVID-19. CDR3 sequence: CASSQEQGLVDTQYF. As DNA, the CDR3 is TGCGCCAGCAGCCAAGAACAGGGGCTTGTAGATACGCAGTATTTT.